This passage covers 26 T cell receptor beta chains from one sample sequenced in a study of blood T cells in healthy people across ages. Next came a second PCR, run for about 7 to 12 cycles, which used a sample-barcoded 5' primer along with a J-beta primer mix. MiXCR was run by TCRdb on the 5' RACE reads, yielding one entry per CDR3 protein. The sample includes some 1.5 million distinct CDR3 sequences, 28% of them seen just once. Sequencing was performed on blood. These receptors originate from a woman aged 30 to 39 in good health.

The chain uses TRBV20-1 and TRBJ1-2; maybe TRBD1 (6 bases). This CDR3 comprises 12 residues. Germline CDR1 and CDR2: DFQATT and SNEGSKA (reference sequence). V shed 5 bases and J shed 2 bases, with 9 bases lying between them. This chain's CDR3 is CSAVDRNYGYTF. CDR3 bases: TGCAGTGCTGTCGACAGGAACTATGGCTACACCTTC.

This clonotype was seen repeatedly, ten times or more. This chain uses TRBV20-1 with TRBJ2-7, with 7 bases lining up with TRBD2. CDR3 length: 16 residues. V was pared by 5 bases and J by 0 bases, with 13 bases of the junction left unmatched. The germline gives CDR1 DFQATT, CDR2 SNEGSKA (reference sequence). The CDR3 region has the DNA TGCAGTGCTCTCCCTCCGGGAGCGGGGAACTCCTACGAGCAGTACTTC. This codes for CSALPPGAGNSYEQYF.

The V and J genes are TRBV19 and TRBJ2-1; 8 bases match TRBD1. J lost 4 bases, V lost 7 bases, and 6 bases had no gene match. The CDR3 runs 14 residues. The germline V gene has CDR1 LNHDA and CDR2 SQIVND (reference sequence). The CDR3 DNA is TGTGCCAGTACCGAACAGGGGGTGTACAATGAGCAGTTCTTC. Translating it yields CASTEQGVYNEQFF.

This clonotype has more than one count but fewer than ten. This chain uses TRBV27 with TRBJ2-3; 12 nucleotides line up with TRBD1. Per the germline V gene, CDR1 is MNHEY and CDR2 is SMNVEV (reference sequence). V was pared by 7 bases and J by 5 bases, with 7 bases of the junction left unmatched. CDR3 length: 15 residues. CDR3 amino acids: CASNSGTGGLDTQYF. CDR3 DNA sequence: TGTGCCAGCAATTCCGGGACAGGGGGCTTAGATACGCAGTATTTT.

Regarding this clonotype: A much larger clone lies one base from this, so it may be a read error. V and J are TRBV20-1 and TRBJ2-1; TRBD2 agrees at 9 bases. The CDR3 extends over 16 amino acids. Germline lookup yields CDR1 DFQATT and CDR2 SNEGSKA (reference sequence). V was pared by 5 bases and J by 6 bases, with 14 bases of the junction left unmatched. Here the CDR3 reads CSAFFPSAGGRNEQFF. The CDR3 nucleotides are TGCAGTGCTTTCTTCCCCTCAGCGGGGGGACGCAATGAGCAGTTCTTC.

The table lists this clonotype with a count of one. At one end the junction does not follow the germline gene, possibly because of a read error. This sequence joins TRBV7-9 and TRBJ1-2; D unresolved. The germline V gene has CDR1 SEHNR and CDR2 FQNEAQ (reference sequence). The CDR3 loop spans 12 amino acids. Here the CDR3 DNA reads TGTGCCAGCAGCGAGGATTTCTATGACTACACCTTC. Translation: CASSEDFYDYTF.

This clonotype came up a few times. The rearrangement links TRBV7-2 to TRBJ2-1, with TRBD2 matching over 8 bases. CDR3 length equals 15 residues. Germline trimming cut 5 bases from V and 13 bases from J; bases unmatched to any gene: 16. The germline V gene has CDR1 SGHTA and CDR2 FQGNSA. DNA of the CDR3: TGTGCCAGCAGCGTAAGCGGGACTAGTAAAAACATTCAGTTCTTC. This translates into CASSVSGTSKNIQFF.

The rearrangement uses TRBV9 and TRBJ1-4; D is unclear. The CDR3 has 13 amino acids. Germline V gives CDR1 SGDLS, CDR2 YYNGEE. V lost 2 bases and J 6 bases, leaving 8 bases between the germline ends. The CDR3 spells CASSVFPDEKLFF. CDR3 nucleotides: TGTGCCAGCAGCGTTTTCCCCGATGAAAAACTGTTTTTT.

A few counts support this clonotype. The V call is TRBV7-6, the J call TRBJ1-6; 8 nucleotides agree with TRBD1. J lost 7 bases, V lost 6 bases, and 8 bases had no gene match. Germline loops: CDR1 SGHVS, CDR2 FNYEAQ. The CDR3 has 15 amino acids. CDR3 coding DNA: TGTGCCAGCAGATCTCTTCGGGACAGGAATTCACCCCTCCACTTT. It encodes CASRSLRDRNSPLHF. Variable domain in full (rest from reference TRBV7-6 and TRBJ1-6): GAGVSQSPRYKVTKRGQDVALRCDPISGHVSLYWYRQALGQGPEFLTYFNYEAQQDKSGLPNDRFSAERPEGSISTLTIQRTEQRDSAMYRCASRSLRDRNSPLHFGNGTRLTVT.

This clonotype has just a few counts. V and J are TRBV6-5 and TRBJ1-2; 8 bases match TRBD1. This CDR3 comprises 15 residues. With V trimmed by 0 bases and J by 3 bases, 3 bases remained unmatched. The germline V gene has CDR1 MNHEY and CDR2 SVGAGI. The CDR3 bases are TGTGCCAGCAGTTACTCCCAGGGGGCCTACTATGGCTACACCTTC. Amino acid sequence: CASSYSQGAYYGYTF.

Notes on this clonotype: A clone one base away is much larger, so this may be a read error. The chain links TRBV29-1 to TRBJ2-1; the match to TRBD2 covers 9 bases. Near its end, the DNA agrees better with TRBJ2-7, so the J call may be wrong. The CDR3 consists of 13 residues. The germline CDR1 and CDR2 sequences are SQVTM and ANQGSEA. CDR3 coding DNA: TGCAGCGTTGCCCTAGCGGGGTACAATGAGCAGTACTTC. This encodes CSVALAGYNEQYF.

This sequence joins TRBV7-2 and TRBJ2-7, with D uncertain. The germline V gene encodes CDR1 SGHTA and CDR2 FQGNSA. The CDR3 runs 15 residues. The V end lost 1 base, the J end lost 3 bases, and 13 bases lay between the germline ends. The CDR3 bases are TGTGCCAGCAGCTTAGAGGGCGGTCCCTACTACGAGCAGTACTTC. Its protein product is CASSLEGGPYYEQYF.

J is TRBJ1-6 and V is TRBV5-6, with D uncertain. The length of the CDR3 is 15 residues. Germline V gene sequence: CDR1 SGHDT, CDR2 YYEEEE. V gave up 4 bases and J gave up 3 bases, with 11 bases separating them. DNA of the CDR3: TGTGCCAGCAGCCTCAGGACTCTCTATAATTCACCCCTCCACTTT. The encoded protein is CASSLRTLYNSPLHF.

The sample holds a few counts of this clonotype. The chain combines TRBV11-1 with TRBJ1-2, with D perhaps matching TRBD1 (6 bases). The CDR3 is made up of 16 amino acids. CDR1 and CDR2 (germline): SGHAT, FQDESV (reference sequence). The V gene lost 5 bases and the J gene lost 1 base, with 17 bases spanning the gap. The CDR3 DNA follows: TGTGCCAGCAGCCCTAGCGGACTGGACAGTAACTATGGCTACACCTTC. Translating it yields CASSPSGLDSNYGYTF.

The chain recombines TRBV29-1 with TRBJ2-3; 9 nucleotides line up with TRBD2. The trim removed 0 bases at V and 6 bases at J, leaving 7 bases unmatched. The germline gives CDR1 SQVTM, CDR2 ANQGSEA. This CDR3 is 15 amino acids long. The CDR3 is CSVEEVAGALDTQYF. CDR3 nucleotide sequence: TGCAGCGTTGAAGAAGTAGCGGGGGCTCTGGATACGCAGTATTTT.

The chain couples TRBV5-6 to TRBJ2-3, with 16 bases lining up with TRBD2. With V trimmed by 4 bases and J by 4 bases, 9 bases remained unmatched. This CDR3 is 18 amino acids long. The germline V gene encodes CDR1 SGHDT and CDR2 YYEEEE. CDR3 region: CASSPGLAGGLKADTQYF. As DNA, the CDR3 is TGTGCCAGCAGCCCGGGACTAGCGGGGGGGCTTAAGGCAGATACGCAGTATTTT.

The chain has TRBV6-5 and TRBJ1-2; D not resolved. The length of the CDR3 is 13 residues. The germline CDR1 and CDR2 sequences are MNHEY and SVGAGI. The V gene lost 2 bases and the J gene lost 7 bases, with 11 bases spanning the gap. The CDR3 here is CASSYKIGSGYTF. CDR3 nucleotides: TGTGCCAGCAGTTACAAGATCGGCTCTGGCTACACCTTC.

The chain carries TRBV3-1 and TRBJ1-4; D remains unclear. The germline V gene has CDR1 LGHDT and CDR2 YNNKEL (reference sequence). The V and J ends lost 1 base and 8 bases respectively, with 2 bases between them. The CDR3 is 11 amino acids. CDR3: CASSQGEKLFF. The CDR3 DNA is TGTGCCAGCAGCCAAGGGGAAAAACTGTTTTTT.

V gene TRBV24-1 combines with J gene TRBJ1-2; 8 positions match TRBD1. In germline, CDR1 is KGHDR, CDR2 SFDVKD. After removal of 6 bases from V and 2 bases from J, the junction contained 4 bases not matched to a gene. The CDR3 sequence is 14 residues long. CDR3 coding DNA: TGTGCCACCAGTACCCGGGACAGGAACTATGGCTACACCTTC. Its translation is CATSTRDRNYGYTF.

This clonotype was counted at least ten times. Here the CDR3 DNA reads TGTGCCAGCAGCCCCCTCGGTGGGGGGGCCGTTTACATTCAGTACTTC. This encodes CASSPLGGGAVYIQYF. The V call is TRBV7-2, the J call TRBJ2-4, with D possibly being TRBD2 (7 bases). This CDR3 comprises 16 residues. CDR1 is SGHTA, CDR2 FQGNSA, per germline. V shed 5 bases and J shed 8 bases, with 22 bases lying between them.

Worth noting for this clonotype: This may come from a read error, since a much larger clone is one base off. This chain joins TRBV5-6 and TRBJ2-1, with 8 bases matching TRBD2. The germline CDR1 and CDR2 sequences are SGHDT and YYEEEE. The length of the CDR3 is 15 residues. The V and J ends lost 0 bases and 8 bases, in that order; junction bases with no gene match: 7. CDR3 amino acids: CASSLVRGGRHEQFF. The CDR3 nucleotides are TGTGCCAGCAGCTTGGTTCGGGGGGGCCGTCATGAGCAGTTCTTC.

The V call is TRBV7-9, the J call TRBJ2-4, with 7 positions matching TRBD1. The J call could be wrong; TRBJ2-7 is a better fit for the DNA end. The germline V gene has CDR1 SEHNR and CDR2 FQNEAQ (reference sequence). The CDR3 has 15 residues. CDR3 DNA: TGTGCCAGCAGCTCGGGACGAGGACAGGTGGACGAGCAGTACTTC. Its protein is CASSSGRGQVDEQYF.

This rearrangement joins TRBV7-9 to TRBJ2-2; a weak D match, TRBD2 (6 bases). Germline assignment: CDR1 SEHNR and CDR2 FQNEAQ (reference sequence). The V end lost 5 bases, the J end lost 5 bases, and 15 bases lay between the germline ends. This CDR3 has 15 residues. CDR3 nucleotide sequence: TGTGCCAGCAGCCCCAAGGGCGCGGGGACCGGGGAGCTGTTTTTT. Amino acid sequence: CASSPKGAGTGELFF.

The chain is built from TRBV24-1 and TRBJ2-3; D unclear. Trimming took off 0 bases at V and 6 bases at J, with 9 bases between the two ends. Germline lookup yields CDR1 KGHDR and CDR2 SFDVKD. The CDR3 sequence is 14 residues long. CDR3 loop: CATSDLAAADTQYF. In DNA form, the CDR3 reads TGTGCCACCAGTGATTTGGCTGCTGCGGATACGCAGTATTTT.

This chain uses TRBV20-1 with TRBJ2-1; 8 nucleotides align to TRBD2. CDR1 and CDR2 (germline): DFQATT, SNEGSKA (reference sequence). This CDR3 spans 14 amino acids. Trimming removed 5 bases from V and 6 bases from J; junction bases left unmatched: 9. The CDR3 DNA is TGCAGTGCTCCAAACGGCCTAGCGGGCAATGAGCAGTTCTTC. This sequence encodes CSAPNGLAGNEQFF.

This chain links TRBV3-1 with TRBJ2-7, with 9 nucleotides matching TRBD1. The CDR3 is 18 amino acids. CDR1 and CDR2 from the germline V gene are LGHDT and YNNKEL (reference sequence). J gave up 2 bases and V 0 bases, and 11 bases lay outside the gene matches. Written as DNA, the CDR3 is TGTGCCAGCAGCCAAGACGCCGCTACAGGGGGCTTGGCCTACGAGCAGTACTTC. Translated: CASSQDAATGGLAYEQYF.